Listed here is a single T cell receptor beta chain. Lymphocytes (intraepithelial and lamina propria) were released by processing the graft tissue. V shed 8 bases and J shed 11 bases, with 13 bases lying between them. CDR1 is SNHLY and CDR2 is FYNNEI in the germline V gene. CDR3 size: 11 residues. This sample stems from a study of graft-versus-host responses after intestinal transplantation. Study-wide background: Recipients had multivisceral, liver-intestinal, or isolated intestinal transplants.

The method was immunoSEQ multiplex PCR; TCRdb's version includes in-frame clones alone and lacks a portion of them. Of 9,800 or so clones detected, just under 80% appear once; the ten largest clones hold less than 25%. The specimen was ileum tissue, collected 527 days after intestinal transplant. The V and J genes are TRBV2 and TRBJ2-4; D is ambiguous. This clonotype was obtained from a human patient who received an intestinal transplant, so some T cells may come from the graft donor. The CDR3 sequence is CASRYTYVQYF. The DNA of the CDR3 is TGTGCCAGCCGCTACACTTATGTTCAGTACTTC.